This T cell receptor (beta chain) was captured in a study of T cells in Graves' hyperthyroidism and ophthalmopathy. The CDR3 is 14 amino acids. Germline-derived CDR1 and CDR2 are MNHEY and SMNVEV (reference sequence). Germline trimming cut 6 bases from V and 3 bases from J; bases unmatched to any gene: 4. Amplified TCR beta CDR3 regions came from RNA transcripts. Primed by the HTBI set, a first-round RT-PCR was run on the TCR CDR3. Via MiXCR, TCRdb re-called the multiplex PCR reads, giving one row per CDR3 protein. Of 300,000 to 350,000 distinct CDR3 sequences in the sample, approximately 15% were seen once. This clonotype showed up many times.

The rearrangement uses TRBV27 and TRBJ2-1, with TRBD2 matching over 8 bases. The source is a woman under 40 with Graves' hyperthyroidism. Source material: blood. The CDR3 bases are TGTGCCAGCAGGGCAAGCGGGAGCTACAATGAGCAGTTCTTC. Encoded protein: CASRASGSYNEQFF.